Below are 23 T cell receptor beta chains sequenced from a single sample in a study of blood T cell repertoires in COVID-19. The protocol was immunoSEQ multiplex PCR, while the TCRdb copy is restricted to in-frame clones and leaves out a portion. There are some 200,000 clones in the sample; 65% to 90% occur only once, and roughly 10% lies in the top ten. Sample: PBMCs or T cells enriched from blood (not recorded which). The receptor source for this set is a man aged 40-55 years who had recovered from COVID-19.

This chain links TRBV28 with TRBJ1-4; D not resolved. This CDR3 region has 14 residues. Germline CDR1 is MDHEN and CDR2 is SYDVKM. V was clipped by 5 bases and J by 5 bases, with 12 bases between them. The DNA for the CDR3 is TGTGCCAGCAGTCCCCGGGATTTGAATGAAAAACTGTTTTTT. Its translation is CASSPRDLNEKLFF. The variable domain in full, with the rest retrieved from reference TRBV28 and TRBJ1-4, is DVKVTQSSRYLVKRTGEKVFLECVQDMDHENMFWYRQDPGLGLRLIYFSYDVKMKEKGDIPEGYSVSREKKERFSLILESASTNQTSMYLCASSPRDLNEKLFFGSGTQLSVL.

The chain is built from TRBV5-5 and TRBJ1-1; 8 bases line up with TRBD1. Per germline, CDR1 SGHKS and CDR2 YYEKEE (reference sequence). V trimming: 2 bases; J trimming: 2 bases; junction bases outside the gene matches: 8. The CDR3 totals 16 residues. CDR3 DNA sequence: TGTGCCAGCAGCTTCAGGACAGGGACTCAAAACACTGAAGCTTTCTTT. Amino acid sequence: CASSFRTGTQNTEAFF.

This clone occurred once. The chain uses TRBV3-1 (or the pseudogene TRBV3-2) and TRBJ2-2, with TRBD2 matching 10 bases. The CDR3 runs to 14 residues. V lost 5 bases to trimming and J lost 5 bases; unmatched junction nucleotides: 2. The germline CDR1 and CDR2 sequences are LGHDT and YNNKEL (reference sequence). The CDR3 sequence: CASSVAGGTGELFF. DNA for the CDR3: TGTGCCAGCAGCGTAGCGGGAGGTACCGGGGAGCTGTTTTTT.

V and J are TRBV6-2 or TRBV6-3 and TRBJ1-6; D gene ambiguous. Trimming shortened V by 2 bases and J by 6 bases, and 11 bases separated the two germline ends. The length of the CDR3 is 15 residues. The germline CDR1 and CDR2 sequences are MNHEY and SVGEGT. The CDR3 protein is CASSYRQEGNSPLHF. The CDR3 nucleotides read TGTGCCAGCAGTTACCGGCAGGAGGGTAATTCACCCCTCCACTTT.

V usage is TRBV30 and J usage is TRBJ1-2, with 7 bases lining up with TRBD1. The CDR3 extends over 13 amino acids. Germline loops: CDR1 GTSNPN, CDR2 SVGIG (reference sequence). Trimming cost V 8 bases and J 4 bases; bases outside gene matches: 10. CDR3 DNA: TGTGCCGGGCCAAAAAACAGGGGCTATGGCTACACCTTC. Translated: CAGPKNRGYGYTF.

This chain uses TRBV4-3 with TRBJ2-3; 12 bases line up with TRBD2. V was pared by 0 bases and J by 4 bases, with 5 bases of the junction left unmatched. Germline values: CDR1 LGHNA, CDR2 YSLEER. This CDR3 region has 17 residues. CDR3 region: CASSQETSGSGADTQYF. CDR3 sequence (DNA): TGCGCCAGCAGCCAAGAGACTAGCGGGAGCGGGGCAGATACGCAGTATTTT.

The genes are TRBV25-1 and TRBJ2-3; TRBD1 matches 12 bases. The germline gives CDR1 MGHDK, CDR2 SYGVNS. The CDR3 runs to 16 residues. The ends lost 4 bases at V and 10 bases at J; junction bases unmatched: 12. This CDR3 is CASSVMGQGAPGAQYF. The DNA of the CDR3 is TGTGCCAGCAGTGTTATGGGACAGGGGGCCCCGGGGGCGCAGTATTTT.

The table lists this clone with a few counts. This chain connects TRBV7-2 to TRBJ1-1; the D is unclear. The CDR3 runs to 13 residues. Germline CDR1 is SGHTA and CDR2 is FQGNSA. V was pared by 1 base and J by 6 bases, with 9 bases between. CDR3 region: CASSLGEGAEAFF. The CDR3 region has the DNA TGTGCCAGCAGCTTAGGCGAGGGCGCTGAAGCTTTCTTT.

V and J are TRBV11-2 and TRBJ2-1; a possible D gene is TRBD2 (6 bases). Germline-derived CDR1 and CDR2 are SGHAT and FQNNGV. V was pared by 1 base and J by 0 bases, with 7 bases between. The CDR3 is 15 residues long. The CDR3 is CASSLASVSYNEQFF. The CDR3 DNA sequence: TGTGCCAGCAGCTTAGCTAGCGTCTCCTACAATGAGCAGTTCTTC.

The chain joins TRBV6-6 to TRBJ1-5, with 7 bases matching TRBD1. Germline CDR1 reads MNHNY; CDR2 reads SVGAGI (reference sequence). The CDR3 is made up of 14 amino acids. The V gene end was trimmed by 6 bases and the J gene end by 11 bases; junction bases not matched to a gene: 13. The DNA for the CDR3 is TGTGCCAGCAGCCCGCAGGGGGGAGCGGTAGCCCAGCATTTT. Protein sequence: CASSPQGGAVAQHF.

The chain joins TRBV19 to TRBJ2-1; D gene unclear. This CDR3 is built from 14 residues. Germline CDR1 is LNHDA and CDR2 is SQIVND (reference sequence). Trimming left V 7 bases short and J 0 bases short, with 10 bases between. CDR3 protein: CASKTVSSYNEQFF. Here the CDR3 DNA reads TGTGCCAGTAAAACGGTATCCTCCTACAATGAGCAGTTCTTC.

This chain links TRBV6-5 with TRBJ2-1; 8 positions match TRBD2. The length of the CDR3 is 15 residues. V was clipped by 7 bases and J by 8 bases; unmatched bases: 13. Germline assignment: CDR1 MNHEY and CDR2 SVGAGI. This CDR3 is CASILARTSGHEQFF. The DNA for the CDR3 is TGTGCCAGCATCTTAGCCCGAACTAGCGGCCATGAGCAGTTCTTC.

The V and J genes are TRBV5-1 and TRBJ2-1; TRBD2 agrees at 12 bases. Germline V gives CDR1 SGHRS, CDR2 YFSETQ. The trim removed 0 bases at V and 7 bases at J, leaving 2 bases unmatched. The CDR3 covers 15 residues. This CDR3 reads CASSLELAGGNEQFF. In nucleotides, the CDR3 is TGCGCCAGCAGCTTGGAACTAGCGGGAGGAAATGAGCAGTTCTTC.

This clone was seen at least ten times. The chain couples TRBV5-4 to TRBJ2-4, with 14 bases fitting TRBD2. V gave up 4 bases and J gave up 0 bases; unmatched junction bases: 12. CDR3 length equals 20 residues. Germline V gene lookup returns CDR1 SGHNT and CDR2 YYREEE (reference sequence). Here the CDR3 DNA reads TGTGCCAGCAGCCCCGGACTAGCGGGAGGACGAGGACTAGCCAAAAACATTCAGTACTTC. Amino acid sequence: CASSPGLAGGRGLAKNIQYF.

The chain recombines TRBV27 with TRBJ1-5; D might be TRBD1 (5 bases). V was pared by 6 bases and J by 10 bases, with 13 bases between. Germline V gives CDR1 MNHEY, CDR2 SMNVEV (reference sequence). CDR3 size: 12 residues. The CDR3 is CASRLRQSPQHF. DNA for the CDR3: TGTGCCAGCAGACTAAGACAGTCCCCCCAGCATTTT.

The chain couples TRBV10-3 to TRBJ1-2; a weak D match, TRBD1 (5 bases). Germline CDR1 is ENHRY and CDR2 is SYGVKD. This CDR3 contains 14 residues. The germline V and J ends were trimmed by 7 bases and 2 bases, with 14 bases remaining between them. The CDR3 protein is CAITRGEENYGYTF. CDR3 bases: TGTGCCATCACTAGGGGCGAGGAGAACTATGGCTACACCTTC.

The rearrangement joins TRBV7-9 to TRBJ1-3; 7 bases agree with TRBD1. Germline V gene data show CDR1 as SEHNR and CDR2 as FQNEAQ (reference sequence). The V and J ends lost 3 bases and 1 base, in that order; junction bases with no gene match: 9. The CDR3 sequence is 17 residues long. The CDR3 here is CASSFSPTGTSGNTIYF. For the CDR3, the DNA is TGTGCCAGCAGCTTCTCTCCGACAGGGACTTCTGGAAACACCATATATTTT.

The chain is built from TRBV9 and TRBJ2-1; the match to TRBD2 covers 8 bases. This CDR3 has 16 residues. From germline, CDR1 is SGDLS and CDR2 YYNGEE. V trimming: 3 bases; J trimming: 1 base; junction bases outside the gene matches: 6. CDR3 DNA: TGTGCCAGCAGCGCAACTAGCGGTGCATCCTACAATGAGCAGTTCTTC. This gives the protein CASSATSGASYNEQFF.

The chain joins TRBV4-1 to TRBJ1-4, with 8 positions matching TRBD1. Germline lookup yields CDR1 MGHRA and CDR2 YSYEKL. There are 16 residues in the CDR3. V dropped 0 bases and J dropped 8; count of bases not matched to a gene: 8. This CDR3 reads CASSQDPPGGWEKLFF. CDR3 nucleotide sequence: TGCGCCAGCAGCCAAGACCCGCCAGGGGGCTGGGAAAAACTGTTTTTT.

This clone showed up just once. CDR3 DNA sequence: TGTGCCAGTAGTCTCCACAGGGGGTTTACCCTGAATAGCAATCAGCCCCAGCATTTT. Its translation: CASSLHRGFTLNSNQPQHF. The chain carries TRBV19 and TRBJ1-5; 8 nucleotides agree with TRBD1. The CDR3 covers 19 residues. CDR1 and CDR2 (germline): LNHDA, SQIVND (reference sequence). The V and J ends lost 5 bases and 0 bases, in that order; junction bases with no gene match: 15.

The rearrangement joins TRBV5-1 to TRBJ2-1, with D possibly TRBD2 on 6 matching bases. Germline-derived CDR1 and CDR2 are SGHRS and YFSETQ. V was shortened by 5 bases and J by 3 bases, with 21 bases between the two germline ends. The CDR3 covers 17 residues. Here the CDR3 reads CASSFRGDWGGYNEQFF. In DNA form, the CDR3 reads TGCGCCAGCAGTTTCCGGGGTGATTGGGGAGGCTACAATGAGCAGTTCTTC.

V usage is TRBV2 and J usage is TRBJ1-5; D ambiguous. This CDR3 comprises 12 residues. V was trimmed by 8 bases and J by 5 bases, leaving 10 bases between them. The germline V gene has CDR1 SNHLY and CDR2 FYNNEI. CDR3 amino acids: CASRSRDQPQHF. CDR3 bases: TGTGCCAGCCGATCGCGAGATCAGCCCCAGCATTTT.

The chain joins TRBV28 to TRBJ1-2, with no clear D. The germline gives CDR1 MDHEN, CDR2 SYDVKM. The CDR3 is made up of 15 amino acids. Trimming removed 2 bases from V and 0 bases from J, with 10 bases in between. The CDR3 spells CASSLLGSPNYGYTF. The CDR3 bases are TGTGCCAGCAGTTTACTGGGCAGTCCTAACTATGGCTACACCTTC.